Below are 18 T cell receptor beta chains sequenced from a single sample in a study of blood T cell repertoires in COVID-19. The data were produced by immunoSEQ multiplex PCR, yet TCRdb's version contains in-frame clones alone and is incomplete. The sample contains about 190,000 clones, approximately 82% of which appear only once. Specimen: peripheral blood. These receptors all stem from an elderly woman with active or convalescent COVID-19.

V is TRBV5-1 and J is TRBJ2-7; perhaps TRBD1 as D (5 bases). Germline CDR1 is SGHRS and CDR2 is YFSETQ. The CDR3 totals 15 residues. With 1 base removed from V and 1 base from J, the gap between germline ends came to 12 bases. For the CDR3, the DNA is TGCGCCAGCAGCTTGACCCTAGGGGATTCCTACGAGCAGTACTTC. Its translation is CASSLTLGDSYEQYF.

This chain joins TRBV2 and TRBJ2-2; 11 bases match TRBD2. Germline CDR1 SNHLY, CDR2 FYNNEI. The V and J ends lost 6 bases and 5 bases, in that order; junction bases with no gene match: 8. The length of the CDR3 is 16 residues. CDR3 amino acids: CASRPGLAEGTGELFF. Here the CDR3 DNA reads TGTGCCAGCAGGCCGGGACTAGCGGAGGGAACCGGGGAGCTGTTTTTT.

The V gene is TRBV24-1, the J gene TRBJ2-2; tentative D call: TRBD2 (5 bases). Germline V CDR1 and CDR2: KGHDR, SFDVKD. V was trimmed by 7 bases and J by 6 bases, leaving 14 bases between them. The length of the CDR3 is 14 residues. CDR3 DNA: TGTGCCACCAGCCCCGGGCGGGCGGCCGGGGAGCTGTTTTTT. Its translation is CATSPGRAAGELFF.

V is TRBV6-4 and J is TRBJ1-2; 8 bases are shared with TRBD1. Germline V gene lookup returns CDR1 MRHNA and CDR2 SNTAGT. CDR3 length: 13 residues. The V gene end was trimmed by 5 bases and the J gene end by 8 bases; junction bases not matched to a gene: 7. CDR3 coding DNA: TGTGCCAGCAGTCCTACAGGGACAGGCGGCTACACCTTC. Its protein product is CASSPTGTGGYTF.

The chain's CDR3 is CASSLEPGTSGELFF. In DNA, the CDR3 is TGTGCCAGCAGCTTAGAGCCCGGGACTAGCGGGGAGCTGTTTTTT. The V call is TRBV11-3, the J call TRBJ2-2, with 8 positions matching TRBD2. This CDR3 comprises 15 residues. Trimming cost V 0 bases and J 7 bases; bases outside gene matches: 4. Germline assignment: CDR1 SGHNT and CDR2 YENEEA.

Regarding this clone: Germline and junction disagree at one end, which may indicate a read error. This sequence joins TRBV6-1 and TRBJ2-3; maybe TRBD1 (6 bases). Germline V gene lookup returns CDR1 MNHNS and CDR2 SASEGT. CDR3 length: 15 residues. The CDR3 is CASNEQGLYSDTQYF. The CDR3 nucleotides are TGTGCCAGCAATGAACAGGGCCTCTATTCGGATACGCAGTATTTT.

This chain links TRBV28 with TRBJ1-6; 9 bases line up with TRBD1. Germline-derived CDR1 and CDR2 are MDHEN and SYDVKM. The CDR3 extends over 15 amino acids. The V gene end was trimmed by 7 bases and the J gene end by 10 bases; junction bases not matched to a gene: 11. The CDR3 here is CASTPPPGQGSPLHF. The CDR3 region has the DNA TGTGCCAGCACCCCCCCTCCGGGACAGGGATCACCCCTCCACTTT.

The genes are TRBV9 and TRBJ1-6, with unresolved D. V lost 0 bases and J lost 9, with 16 bases in between. This CDR3 is built from 16 residues. Germline CDR1 SGDLS, CDR2 YYNGEE. The CDR3 DNA is TGTGCCAGCAGCGTAGGCCTGACGGGAGGAGGTTCACCCCTCCACTTT. This translates into CASSVGLTGGGSPLHF.

The rearrangement uses TRBV9 and TRBJ2-3; maybe TRBD1 (6 bases). CDR3 size: 16 residues. The V and J ends lost 0 bases and 5 bases respectively, with 16 bases between them. The germline gives CDR1 SGDLS, CDR2 YYNGEE. CDR3 coding DNA: TGTGCCAGCAGCGTAGTACAGGGTAGACGAGGAGATACGCAGTATTTT. Its translation is CASSVVQGRRGDTQYF.

The chain employs TRBV6-5 and TRBJ1-6; TRBD1 agrees at 7 bases. Trimming cost V 6 bases and J 7 bases; bases outside gene matches: 6. The germline CDR1 and CDR2 sequences are MNHEY and SVGAGI. CDR3 length: 14 residues. Here the CDR3 DNA reads TGTGCCAGCAGGGAGGGGGCCTTCAATTCACCCCTCCACTTT. Translating it yields CASREGAFNSPLHF.

V and J are TRBV28 and TRBJ2-5; 7 bases are shared with TRBD2. The junction had 10 bases not matched to a gene; V was cut back by 4 bases and J by 5 bases. Germline V gene lookup returns CDR1 MDHEN and CDR2 SYDVKM. The CDR3 contains 15 residues. The CDR3 bases are TGTGCCAGCAGTTCCAACTCCCCGCGGGGGGAGACCCAGTACTTC. Protein product: CASSSNSPRGETQYF. Combining the CDR3 with reference TRBV28 and TRBJ2-5 gives the whole variable domain DVKVTQSSRYLVKRTGEKVFLECVQDMDHENMFWYRQDPGLGLRLIYFSYDVKMKEKGDIPEGYSVSREKKERFSLILESASTNQTSMYLCASSSNSPRGETQYFGPGTRLLVL.

This clone showed up just a few times. The V call is TRBV6-2 or TRBV6-3, the J call TRBJ2-7; possible D gene TRBD1, 6 bases. The CDR3 consists of 14 residues. The germline V gene encodes CDR1 MNHEY and CDR2 SVGEGT. The V end was cut by 5 bases, the J end by 3 bases, with 14 bases between. The CDR3 spells CASSHQGIDYEQYF. The CDR3 nucleotides are TGTGCCAGCAGTCACCAGGGGATCGACTACGAGCAGTACTTC.

This clone was detected only a few times. V and J are TRBV10-3 and TRBJ1-2, with TRBD1 matching over 10 bases. The germline V gene encodes CDR1 ENHRY and CDR2 SYGVKD. This CDR3 is 15 amino acids long. Trimming removed 10 bases from V and 4 bases from J; junction bases left unmatched: 12. The CDR3 loop is CATNPGTGDTYGYTF. The CDR3 DNA reads TGTGCCACCAACCCAGGGACAGGGGATACCTATGGCTACACCTTC.

The sample holds one count of this clone. The chain recombines TRBV7-9 with TRBJ2-1; 8 bases fit TRBD2. The ends lost 2 bases at V and 3 bases at J; junction bases unmatched: 12. The CDR3 has 18 residues. The V gene's germline CDR1 is SEHNR and CDR2 FQNEAQ (reference sequence). The CDR3 reads CASSLTSGTSSYYNEQFF. The CDR3 DNA reads as TGTGCCAGCAGCTTAACCTCCGGGACTAGTTCTTACTACAATGAGCAGTTCTTC.

The CDR3 region is CASKYYGQGFYEQYF. The CDR3 nucleotides are TGTGCCAGCAAGTATTATGGACAGGGTTTCTACGAGCAGTACTTC. The chain couples TRBV27 to TRBJ2-7, with 8 positions matching TRBD1. With 7 bases clipped from V and 3 bases from J, the junction kept 11 bases outside the gene matches. Per germline, CDR1 MNHEY and CDR2 SMNVEV (reference sequence). There are 15 residues in the CDR3.

The chain is built from TRBV19 and TRBJ1-5; no firm D call. This CDR3 is built from 15 residues. Trimming removed 7 bases at V and 4 bases at J, with 17 bases between. From germline, CDR1 is LNHDA and CDR2 SQIVND (reference sequence). CDR3 sequence (DNA): TGTGCCAGTACGGGTGAGGGAAGGTTGAATCAGCCCCAGCATTTT. Translated, it gives CASTGEGRLNQPQHF.

The rearrangement joins TRBV2 to TRBJ1-3, with D uncertain. The CDR3 consists of 15 residues. V gave up 8 bases and J gave up 0 bases, with 14 bases separating them. Germline V gene lookup returns CDR1 SNHLY and CDR2 FYNNEI. The CDR3 spells CASVVRVSSGNTIYF. DNA for the CDR3: TGTGCCAGCGTGGTACGGGTCTCCTCTGGAAACACCATATATTTT.

V and J are TRBV11-2 and TRBJ1-2, with 8 bases aligning to TRBD1. CDR1 is SGHAT and CDR2 is FQNNGV in the germline V gene. V dropped 1 base and J dropped 5; count of bases not matched to a gene: 3. The CDR3 is made up of 14 amino acids. The CDR3 reads CASSLGRTGYGYTF. In DNA form, the CDR3 reads TGTGCCAGCAGCTTAGGGAGGACAGGGTATGGCTACACCTTC.